This T cell receptor beta chain was recorded in a study of beta chain features in type 1 diabetes. Expressed TCRB transcripts were sequenced, since all the RNA that had been isolated was reverse transcribed. Generated by immunoSEQ multiplex PCR, the TCRdb table keeps only in-frame clones and is missing some. The sample shows 50,000 to 55,000 clones, around 60% of them seen only once. The CDR3 has 13 residues. Germline CDR1 is MNHEY and CDR2 is SMNVEV (reference sequence). V dropped 8 bases and J dropped 0 bases, with 11 bases sitting between them. A note on this clone: Its antigen is as yet unknown.

Study results and caveats: When Type 1 diabetes patients were examined, their TCRB CDR3s proved moderately but significantly shorter in all four CD4+ subsets.

Sequencing was done on a sample of stem cell memory CD4+ T cells from blood. The TCR was taken from a woman under 40 with type 1 diabetes. V and J are TRBV27 and TRBJ2-7; D gene ambiguous. The CDR3 DNA is TGTGCCAGCGGGTACAGTGACTCCTACGAGCAGTACTTC. As protein: CASGYSDSYEQYF.